Sequencing of this TCR beta chain was carried out in a study of shared clonotypes between healthy human individuals. The assay was immunoSEQ multiplex PCR, and TCRdb's table has in-frame clones only and misses some. The sample contains about 2,500,000 clones, around 90% of which appear only once. The V gene end was trimmed by 2 bases and the J gene end by 11 bases; junction bases not matched to a gene: 15. The CDR3 has 16 amino acids. Germline lookup yields CDR1 MDHEN and CDR2 SYDVKM. Sequencing was carried out using naive CD4+ T cells sorted from blood. The sample's subset: CD45RA+ positively selected. The receptor's source is a man younger than 35 in good health. The chain links TRBV28 to TRBJ1-1, with 9 bases identical to TRBD1. The CDR3 nucleotides read TGTGCCAGCAGTTTACCTGACCAACTGGACAGGGGTCGGGCTTTCTTT. Protein sequence: CASSLPDQLDRGRAFF.